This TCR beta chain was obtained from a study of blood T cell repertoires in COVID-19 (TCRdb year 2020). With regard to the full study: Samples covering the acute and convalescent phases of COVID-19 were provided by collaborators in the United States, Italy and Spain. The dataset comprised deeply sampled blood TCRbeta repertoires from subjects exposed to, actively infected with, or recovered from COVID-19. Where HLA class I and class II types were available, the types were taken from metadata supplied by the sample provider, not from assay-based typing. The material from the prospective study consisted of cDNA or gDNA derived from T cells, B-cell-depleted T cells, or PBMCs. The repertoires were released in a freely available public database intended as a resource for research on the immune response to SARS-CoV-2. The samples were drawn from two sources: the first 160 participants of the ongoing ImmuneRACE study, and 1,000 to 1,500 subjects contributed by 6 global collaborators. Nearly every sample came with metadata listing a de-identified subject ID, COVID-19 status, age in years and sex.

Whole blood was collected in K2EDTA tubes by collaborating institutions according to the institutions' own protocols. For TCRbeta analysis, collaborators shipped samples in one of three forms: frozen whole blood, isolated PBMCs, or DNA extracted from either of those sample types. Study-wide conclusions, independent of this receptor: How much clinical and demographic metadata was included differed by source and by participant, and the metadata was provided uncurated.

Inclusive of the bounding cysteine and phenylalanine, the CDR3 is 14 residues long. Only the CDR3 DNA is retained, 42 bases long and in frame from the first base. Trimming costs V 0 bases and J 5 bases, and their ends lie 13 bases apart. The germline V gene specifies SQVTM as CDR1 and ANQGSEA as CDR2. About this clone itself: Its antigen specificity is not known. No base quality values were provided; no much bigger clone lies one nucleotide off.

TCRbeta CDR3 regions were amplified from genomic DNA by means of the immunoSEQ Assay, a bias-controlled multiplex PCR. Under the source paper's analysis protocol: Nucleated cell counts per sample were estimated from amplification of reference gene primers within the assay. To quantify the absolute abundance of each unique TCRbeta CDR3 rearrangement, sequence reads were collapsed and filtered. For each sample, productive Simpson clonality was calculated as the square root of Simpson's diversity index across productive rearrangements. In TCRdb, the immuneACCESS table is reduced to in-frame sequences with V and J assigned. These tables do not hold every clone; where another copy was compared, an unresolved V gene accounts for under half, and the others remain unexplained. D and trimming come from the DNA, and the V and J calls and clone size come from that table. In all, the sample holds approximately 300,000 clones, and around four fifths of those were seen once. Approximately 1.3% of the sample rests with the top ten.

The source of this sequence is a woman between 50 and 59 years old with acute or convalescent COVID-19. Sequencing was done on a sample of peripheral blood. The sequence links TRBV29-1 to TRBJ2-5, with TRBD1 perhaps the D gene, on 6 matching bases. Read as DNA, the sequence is TGCAGCGTTGAAGACCGACAGGCTGGGGAGACCCAGTACTTC. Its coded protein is CSVEDRQAGETQYF. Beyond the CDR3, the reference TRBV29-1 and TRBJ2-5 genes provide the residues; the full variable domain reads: SAVISQKPSRDICQRGTSLTIQCQVDSQVTMMFWYRQQPGQSLTLIATANQGSEATYESGFVIDKFPISRPNLTFSTLTVSNMSPEDSSIYLCSVEDRQAGETQYFGPGTRLLVL.